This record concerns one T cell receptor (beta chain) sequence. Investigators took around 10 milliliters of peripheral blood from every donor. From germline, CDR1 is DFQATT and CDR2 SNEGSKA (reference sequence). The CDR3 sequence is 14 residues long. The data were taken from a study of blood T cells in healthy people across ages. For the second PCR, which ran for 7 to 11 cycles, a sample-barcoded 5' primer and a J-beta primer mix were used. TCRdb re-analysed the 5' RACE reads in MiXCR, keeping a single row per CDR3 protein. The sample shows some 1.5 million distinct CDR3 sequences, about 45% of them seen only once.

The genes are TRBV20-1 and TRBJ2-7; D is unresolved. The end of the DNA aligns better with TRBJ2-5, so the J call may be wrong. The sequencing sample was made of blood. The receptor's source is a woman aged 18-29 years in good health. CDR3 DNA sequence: TGCAGTGCTCTTATTTCTGGCGTTTTAGAGACCCAGTACTTC. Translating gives CSALISGVLETQYF.